The rows below give T cell receptor beta chains drawn from one sample of a study of T cell responses to AZD1222 COVID-19 vaccine. Produced via immunoSEQ multiplex PCR; TCRdb's table is partial and in-frame only. The sample consists of about 140,000 clones, 85% to 95% of them appearing once. Sequenced here: peripheral blood, sampled on day 0 of MenACWY control vaccination. Receptors were obtained from an adult in good health. Each CDR3 is given with its conserved first and last residue.

CASSTFQGTGELFF	TRBJ2-2	TRBV2
CASSFSQETQYF	TRBJ2-5	TRBV11-2
CASSSLRTGTNEKLFF	TRBJ1-4	TRBV7-8
CASSLDRTGETEAFF	TRBJ1-1	TRBV7-9
CASSAGEQPQHF	TRBJ1-5	TRBV2
CASSLYPDRGPDEQYF	TRBJ2-7	TRBV28
CASSFNDQPQHF	TRBJ1-5	TRBV28
CASSQVLGVANYGYTF	TRBJ1-2	TRBV4-3
CASKPSGTYEQYF	TRBJ2-7	TRBV6-5
CASSYDRGSPLHF	TRBJ1-6	TRBV5-1
CASSLEGSSTEAFF	TRBJ1-1	TRBV7-8
CASSGPGSYEQYF	TRBJ2-7	TRBV19
CASGGGAFNSPLHF	TRBJ1-6	TRBV2
CASSIAGAYEQYF	TRBJ2-7	TRBV19
CASSLGVQSEQYF	TRBJ2-7	TRBV7-8
CASSGGQFTSGNTIYF	TRBJ1-3	TRBV2
CATSRDFRANNSPLHF	TRBJ1-6	TRBV15
CATNWGQAGNTIYF	TRBJ1-3	TRBV6-5
CASSLVLGYEQYF	TRBJ2-7	TRBV5-1
CSAGRDSNTEAFF	TRBJ1-1	TRBV29-1
CASSQDRYGTEAFF	TRBJ1-1	TRBV4-2